This T cell receptor (beta chain) was recorded in a study of shared clonotypes between healthy human individuals (dated by TCRdb to 2018 to 2020). Describing the broader study: Three men and a couple of women, aged 18 to 49 years, made up the cohort. Per donor, three plates each were used for CD4 naive and CD4 memory, two for CD8 naive, and one for CD8 memory. To estimate repertoire size and how much clonotype sharing occurs between individuals, the study deeply sequenced the blood TCR repertoires of roughly 5 healthy adults. Different laboratories and diverse techniques were used to prepare libraries and sequence TCR repertoires, to increase sequencing depth and limit assay-specific biases. Per donor, leukapheresis produced somewhere between about 0.94 and 9 billion PBMCs.

The germline V gene encodes CDR1 SGHTA and CDR2 FQGNSA. The CDR3 measures 13 amino acids from cysteine to phenylalanine. The sequence is cut down to CDR3 DNA, 39 bases in frame from base 1. The junction shows trimming of 5 bases on V and 0 bases on J, plus 6 bases between the germline ends. Donors were healthy HIV-negative adults with no recently reported acute infections or vaccinations. Every donor was a Caucasian adult residing in Nashville, Tennessee, USA. CD4+ T cells were enriched by magnetic negative selection, after which naive cells were positively selected on CD45RA and the negative fraction was taken as the memory subset. Blood was collected by leukapheresis, and PBMCs were isolated by Ficoll-Histopaque density gradient centrifugation and then cryopreserved in liquid nitrogen vapor phase. Purity and quantity of every magnetically sorted T cell population were checked by analytical flow cytometry. From each sorted fraction, genomic DNA was isolated and quantified by UV absorbance on a Nanodrop 2000c.

Using the deep immunoSEQ assay, multiplex PCR amplified TCR CDR3 regions from genomic DNA. For each cell subset, the extracted genomic DNA was distributed evenly across all wells of several immunoSEQ 96-well plates, and each plate served as one replicate. For sorted subsets, about 220 ng of genomic DNA, equivalent to around 30,000 T cell genomes, went into each replicate PCR. Purified libraries were quantified with a Qubit 3.0 fluorometer, sized on a Bioanalyzer 2100, and re-quantified with the KAPA Library Quantification kit. Every immunoSEQ 96-well plate was sequenced on a dedicated single-read 150-cycle Illumina NextSeq 550 flow cell. Turning to the authors' computational methods: Because the immunoSEQ output included only junctional sequences and no quality scores, the filtering could not be the same as the filtering used for full-length reads. Sequences were annotated with PyIR, a Python wrapper for IgBLAST v1.9, and V/J genes and CDR3 were assigned using IMGT germline references. Reads with weak V/J assignments (E-value above 1e-6), missing CDR3, stop codons, out-of-frame junctions, or ambiguous translated residues were removed. A V3J clonotype was defined by an identical inferred V gene, J gene, and CDR3 amino acid sequence. Percentage overlap between repertoires was computed as shared unique clonotypes divided by the size of the smaller repertoire. RTK rarefaction, the Chao1 estimator, and Recon v2.1 estimates of unobserved clonotypes were used to assess repertoire richness. Generation probabilities for all TCRbeta clonotypes obtained by the gDNA method from a handful of donors were computed using OLGA. TCRdb's version of the immuneACCESS table is confined to in-frame rearrangements and falls short of the full clone set. An unresolved V gene accounts for under half of the shortfall where checked; the remainder is of unknown origin. From that table come the V and J calls and clone size; the DNA was used to work out D and trimming. The sample table contains about 2,500,000 clones; only one count was recorded for approximately 90% of them. The top ten clones comprise around 0.14% of the sample.

In regard to this clone: What antigen it recognizes has not been identified. Base quality data are lacking; no much larger clone is found one base away. In the same sample, other DNA sequences code for this CDR3.

The study at large found these results: Compared with non-shared clonotypes, clonotypes shared by all four sorted-subset donors had higher generation probabilities. Incomplete sequencing was indicated by rarefaction of sorted-subset datasets, despite the large sequencing depth. Around 5.4% of naive CD4, 3% to 4% of naive CD8, approximately 2.2% of memory CD4, and 0.4% of memory CD8 clonotypes were shared across several donors. Because the study included only a small number of donors, the genetic and exposure-history diversity represented was limited. Estimated clonotype richness was generally larger for naive than for memory subsets. Pairwise subsampling led to the expectation that sequencing depth would affect the degree of clonotype sharing among donors. Only blood was sampled, and tissue TCR repertoires likely differ from those in blood.

The chain is assembled from TRBV7-2 and TRBJ2-3; too little of a D gene remains to name it. The sequenced sample was naive CD4+ T cells sorted from blood. The sample's cell subset or site label, in plain terms: CD45RA+ positively selected. The sequence was obtained from a man aged 18-30 years in good health. CDR3 region: CASSPVSTDTQYF. The DNA sequence reads TGTGCCAGCAGCCCAGTCAGCACAGATACGCAGTATTTT.